The clone carrying this TCR beta chain appeared a few times. Alongside a J-beta primer mix, a sample-barcoded 5' primer served in a second PCR lasting roughly 7 to 11 cycles. TCRdb re-derived calls from the 5' RACE reads in MiXCR, one entry per CDR3 protein. This sample has about 510,000 distinct CDR3 sequences, with about 26% found just once. Between the trimmed V and J ends, which lost 4 bases and 6 bases, there was a span of 11 bases. The CDR3 totals 13 residues. The data originate from a study of blood T cells in healthy people across ages. These data were also filed under a second study, of T cells of mothers and their children. As reported in that work: Microchimeric T cell clones that persisted were not detected.

Sequencing used blood. J is TRBJ2-3 and V is TRBV12-3 or TRBV12-4; TRBD1 is a possible D gene (5 bases). This TCR derives from a boy under 10 years old in good health. The CDR3 here is CASSSGHFDTQYF. The CDR3 nucleotides read TGTGCCAGCAGTTCCGGACACTTCGATACGCAGTATTTT.